Listed below are T cell receptor beta chains from one sample, sequenced in a study of blood T cell repertoires in COVID-19. The repertoire was sequenced with immunoSEQ multiplex PCR; TCRdb's copy has only in-frame clones and lacks some. The sample includes roughly 440,000 clones, about 87% of them seen just once. The specimen was peripheral blood. The receptors were sampled from a woman in her 50s with COVID-19, enrolled during active disease. Each CDR3 is given with its conserved first and last residue. Each record gives: V gene, CDR3 protein.

>TRBV11-2
CASSLVWDMSYNEQFF
>TRBV7-9
CASSPINTEAFF
>TRBV3-1/TRBV3-2
CASSQEEGPWGYTF
>TRBV9
CASSPRDRVFEGYTF
>TRBV10-3
CAISPASSGANVLTF
>TRBV6-5
CASSWTGTNFAEAFF
>TRBV13
CASSLGGASNTEAFF
>TRBV19
CASRRAGGSNSGELFF
>TRBV7-8
CASSPWGTGGSSEAFF
>TRBV5-1
CASRGQTNTGELFF
>TRBV10-1
CASSEYRTPGQGVLF
>TRBV5-5
CASSLAGASFEKLFF
>TRBV4-2
CASSPDRGQNQPQHF
>TRBV7-7
CASSLGSGDYNEQFF
>TRBV5-5
CASSLQLTNEKLFF
>TRBV19
CASSMQMNTGELFF
>TRBV30
CAWSSRGLDGYTF
>TRBV6-6
CASTPRAANYGYTF
>TRBV9
CASSVFGVNTEAFF
>TRBV7-9
CASSFSPGITGELFF
>TRBV5-1
CASSLAGQGRSTQHF
>TRBV27
CASSQIPGAPYEQYF
>TRBV6-5
CGAGQGRNYGYTF
>TRBV6-5
CASRAHPTGTGELFF
>TRBV2
CASSPRGYGANVLTF
>TRBV3-1/TRBV3-2
CASSQEGGVSEAFF
>TRBV11-2
CASSRYTGTGELFF
>TRBV10-3
CAIIGDSGYGYTF
>TRBV5-1
CASTREANTGELFF
>TRBV12-3/TRBV12-4
CASSFLSVAFF
>TRBV3-1/TRBV3-2
CASSPLRGSGELFF
>TRBV5-4
CASSLEQGLNEKLFF
>TRBV30
CAWSPWDRRINSPLHF
>TRBV24-1
CATSDGSAASSYEQYF
>TRBV6-5
CASSFRPGPGGEQYF
>TRBV27
CATGEGDQPQHF
>TRBV28
CASSEGGTYNEQFF
>TRBV19
CASSTVAGGINEQFF
>TRBV5-1
CASSLAVTGWEQYF
>TRBV6-5
CASSRKQGFGGYTF
>TRBV19
CASSITATNEKLFF
>TRBV6-6
CASRSSGRGSYEQYF